Below are 13 T cell receptor beta chains sequenced from a single sample in a study of cytomegalovirus exposure and HLA in healthy donors. Use of 60 Vbeta and 13 Jbeta primers characterized the PCR. Generated by immunoSEQ multiplex PCR, the TCRdb table keeps only in-frame clones and is missing some. The sample lists about 140,000 clones; around 84% were seen once. Sequences were obtained from PBMCs. The receptors here all came from a man in his fifties in good health and CMV-seronegative.

CDR3 sequence (DNA): TGTGCCAGCAGTTTAAGGGGGGGACAGGGCAGCAATCAGCCCCAGCATTTT. Translating it yields CASSLRGGQGSNQPQHF. The V gene is TRBV27, the J gene TRBJ1-5, with 9 nucleotides matching TRBD1. The germline gives CDR1 MNHEY, CDR2 SMNVEV (reference sequence). V lost 2 bases, J lost 1 base, and 6 bases stayed unmatched. CDR3 size: 17 residues.

This chain joins TRBV29-1 and TRBJ2-3; no clear D. The V and J ends lost 3 bases and 4 bases respectively, with 8 bases between them. CDR3 length: 12 amino acids. CDR1 and CDR2 from the germline V gene are SQVTM and ANQGSEA. CDR3 loop: CSVEELADTQYF. The CDR3 nucleotides are TGCAGCGTTGAGGAGCTCGCAGATACGCAGTATTTT.

The CDR3, as DNA: TGCGCCAGCAGCTTGGGAACGGGTTTGCAGGGAGGTGAAAAACTGTTTTTT. Its translation: CASSLGTGLQGGEKLFF. The rearrangement links TRBV5-1 to TRBJ1-4, with TRBD1 as a possible D gene (5 bases). V gave up 0 bases and J gave up 7 bases, with 19 bases separating them. Looked up from germline, CDR1 is SGHRS and CDR2 is YFSETQ. This CDR3 comprises 17 residues.

The V gene is TRBV5-1, the J gene TRBJ2-5, with 11 bases matching TRBD2. V trimming: 8 bases; J trimming: 2 bases; junction bases outside the gene matches: 5. The CDR3 is made up of 14 amino acids. The germline V gene has CDR1 SGHRS and CDR2 YFSETQ. The CDR3 here is CASSSGRSQETQYF. The DNA for the CDR3 is TGCGCCAGTTCTAGCGGGAGGTCTCAAGAGACCCAGTACTTC.

V and J are TRBV15 and TRBJ2-6; unclear D gene. The ends were cut back, 0 bases at V and 2 bases at J, with 8 bases in the middle. The CDR3 covers 16 residues. Germline V gene lookup returns CDR1 LNHNV and CDR2 YYDKDF (reference sequence). The CDR3 DNA reads as TGTGCCACCAGCAGAGATCGCCGGGCTGGGGCCAACGTCCTGACTTTC. It encodes CATSRDRRAGANVLTF.

The V and J genes are TRBV9 and TRBJ2-1; TRBD1 aligns across 10 bases. Per germline, CDR1 SGDLS and CDR2 YYNGEE. The CDR3 has 16 amino acids. The ends lost 3 bases at V and 7 bases at J; junction bases unmatched: 10. The CDR3 nucleotides read TGTGCCAGCAGCGCTAGGCCGGACAGGGGGACTAATGAGCAGTTCTTC. This sequence encodes CASSARPDRGTNEQFF.

The V gene is TRBV5-1, the J gene TRBJ2-5; 8 bases are shared with TRBD1. CDR3 length: 14 amino acids. The trim removed 3 bases at V and 3 bases at J, leaving 4 bases unmatched. Per germline, CDR1 SGHRS and CDR2 YFSETQ. CDR3 sequence (DNA): TGCGCCAGCAGCTCGGGACAGGTGGAAGAGACCCAGTACTTC. Translation gives CASSSGQVEETQYF.

The V and J genes are TRBV10-1 and TRBJ2-5, with 7 bases lining up with TRBD2. Germline V gene data show CDR1 as WNHNN and CDR2 as SYGVQD (reference sequence). CDR3 size: 16 residues. Losses at the gene ends were 6 bases for V and 2 bases for J; bases not matched to a gene: 12. The CDR3 sequence is CASRCPFPGGQETQYF. The CDR3 coding sequence is TGCGCCAGCAGATGCCCTTTCCCGGGGGGACAAGAGACCCAGTACTTC.

V usage is TRBV7-2 and J usage is TRBJ2-7, with a tentative D call TRBD1 (5 bases). This CDR3 is 12 amino acids long. The ends were cut back, 3 bases at V and 9 bases at J, with 12 bases in the middle. Per the germline V gene, CDR1 is SGHTA and CDR2 is FQGNSA. CDR3 amino acids: CASSLTEPVQYF. The CDR3 DNA is TGTGCCAGCAGCTTGACAGAGCCCGTGCAGTACTTC.

V gene TRBV23-1 combines with J gene TRBJ2-2; D might be TRBD1 (6 bases). Being an ORF, TRBV23-1 has a function that is uncertain. The CDR3 covers 17 residues. V was shortened by 0 bases and J by 0 bases, with 11 bases between the two germline ends. CDR3 residues: CASSQSVTGSNTGELFF. DNA for the CDR3: TGCGCCAGCAGTCAATCCGTGACAGGCTCGAACACCGGGGAGCTGTTTTTT.

This sequence joins TRBV2 and TRBJ1-5, with D uncertain. From germline, CDR1 is SNHLY and CDR2 FYNNEI. The length of the CDR3 is 14 residues. The ends were cut back, 3 bases at V and 9 bases at J, with 15 bases in the middle. Written as DNA, the CDR3 is TGTGCCAGCAGTGACTTGGCGGGGAGCGGGCCCCAGCATTTT. Encoded protein: CASSDLAGSGPQHF.

The V and J genes are TRBV5-1 and TRBJ2-5; 16 nucleotides agree with TRBD2. From germline, CDR1 is SGHRS and CDR2 YFSETQ. V lost 2 bases, J lost 4 bases, and 5 bases stayed unmatched. This CDR3 region has 17 residues. CDR3 loop: CASSFGTSGRAGETQYF. In nucleotides, the CDR3 is TGCGCCAGCAGCTTCGGGACTAGCGGGAGGGCCGGAGAGACCCAGTACTTC.

This sequence joins TRBV28 and TRBJ1-4, with D unresolved. The V gene lost 1 base and the J gene lost 2 bases, with 8 bases spanning the gap. Germline values: CDR1 MDHEN, CDR2 SYDVKM. The CDR3 covers 15 residues. The CDR3 reads CASSLFGPTNEKLFF. In nucleotides, the CDR3 is TGTGCCAGCAGTTTATTTGGGCCTACTAATGAAAAACTGTTTTTT.